Below are 21 T cell receptor beta chains sequenced from a single sample in a study of graft-versus-host responses after intestinal transplantation. Tissue processing of the graft released intraepithelial and lamina propria lymphocytes from it. The table came from immunoSEQ multiplex PCR; TCRdb's copy has only in-frame clones and leaves some out. The repertoire holds approximately 14,000 clones, with roughly 70% as singletons. The source material was ileum tissue, sampled around 720 days after intestinal transplantation. All receptors derive from a human patient who received an intestinal transplant, so some T cells may come from the graft donor.

A single count supports this clone. V gene TRBV29-1 combines with J gene TRBJ1-2, with TRBD1 as a possible D gene (5 bases). Germline CDR1 is SQVTM and CDR2 is ANQGSEA. V dropped 1 base and J dropped 8 bases, with 11 bases sitting between them. CDR3 length equals 12 residues. CDR3 in DNA: TGCAGCGTTGAAGGGCAGGGAGGCGGCTACACCTTC. Protein product: CSVEGQGGGYTF.

The V and J genes are TRBV7-9 and TRBJ2-1; D possibly corresponds to TRBD1 (6 bases). The CDR3 covers 14 residues. CDR1 is SEHNR, CDR2 FQNEAQ, per germline (reference sequence). Between the trimmed V and J ends, which lost 3 bases and 3 bases, there was a span of 9 bases. CDR3 residues: CASSLKGGYNEQFF. The DNA of the CDR3 is TGTGCCAGCAGCTTGAAAGGGGGCTACAATGAGCAGTTCTTC. Combining the CDR3 with reference TRBV7-9 and TRBJ2-1 gives the whole variable domain DTGVSQNPRHKITKRGQNVTFRCDPISEHNRLYWYRQTLGQGPEFLTYFQNEAQLEKSRLLSDRFSAERPKGSFSTLEIQRTEQGDSAMYLCASSLKGGYNEQFFGPGTRLTVL.

The J gene is TRBJ2-2, the V gene TRBV7-2, with 7 bases lining up with TRBD2. Germline V gene sequence: CDR1 SGHTA, CDR2 FQGNSA. The CDR3 has 16 residues. With 2 bases clipped from V and 0 bases from J, the junction kept 3 bases outside the gene matches. DNA of the CDR3: TGTGCCAGCAGCTTACAGCTAGCGGCGAACACCGGGGAGCTGTTTTTT. Translating it yields CASSLQLAANTGELFF.

This chain connects TRBV28 to TRBJ2-2; D is ambiguous. Germline V gene sequence: CDR1 MDHEN, CDR2 SYDVKM. The CDR3 extends over 14 amino acids. The ends were cut back, 5 bases at V and 9 bases at J, with 16 bases in the middle. This CDR3 is CASSPYAPRWELFF. CDR3 nucleotide sequence: TGTGCCAGCAGTCCCTATGCTCCCCGCTGGGAGCTGTTTTTT.

This chain links TRBV6-5 with TRBJ1-2, with a weak D call TRBD1 (5 bases). The CDR3 is 13 amino acids. V lost 6 bases to trimming and J lost 4 bases, with 12 bases between them. CDR1 MNHEY and CDR2 SVGAGI come from the germline V gene. The CDR3 coding sequence is TGTGCCAGCAGCACGGGGGATATCTATGGCTACACCTTC. It codes for CASSTGDIYGYTF.

This chain joins TRBV7-8 and TRBJ1-5; D remains unclear. The CDR3 runs to 15 residues. Germline V gene lookup returns CDR1 SGHVS and CDR2 FQNEAQ. The germline V and J ends were trimmed by 5 bases and 3 bases, with 14 bases remaining between them. The CDR3: CASSLPLGYNQPQHF. The DNA of the CDR3 is TGTGCCAGCAGCCTACCTCTGGGCTACAATCAGCCCCAGCATTTT.

V is TRBV10-2 and J is TRBJ2-7, with 9 bases matching TRBD2. The V segment lost 6 bases and the J segment 4 bases; nucleotides outside the gene matches: 7. The CDR3 runs 14 residues. The V gene's germline CDR1 is WSHSY and CDR2 SAAADI. The CDR3 region has the DNA TGCGCCAGCAGCTCCGGGACTAGCCAATACGAGCAGTACTTC. Translation gives CASSSGTSQYEQYF.

This chain joins TRBV19 and TRBJ2-3; no clear D gene. CDR1 LNHDA and CDR2 SQIVND come from the germline V gene (reference sequence). The CDR3 length is 14 residues. The ends were cut back, 2 bases at V and 2 bases at J, with 8 bases in the middle. The CDR3 spells CASSILGTTDTQYF. Here the CDR3 DNA reads TGTGCCAGTAGTATACTAGGCACCACAGATACGCAGTATTTT.

This clone was recorded a few times. In DNA, the CDR3 is TGTGCCATCAGTGAGACAGGGGATCAGCCCCAGCATTTT. This translates into CAISETGDQPQHF. This chain joins TRBV10-3 and TRBJ1-5; TRBD1 aligns across 7 bases. The CDR3 length is 13 residues. Germline CDR1 and CDR2: ENHRY and SYGVKD. J lost 5 bases, V lost 2 bases, and 0 bases had no gene match.

This chain connects TRBV5-1 to TRBJ2-3; 16 bases line up with TRBD2. Per germline, CDR1 SGHRS and CDR2 YFSETQ. The CDR3 runs 18 residues. V was clipped by 4 bases and J by 2 bases; unmatched bases: 7. In nucleotides, the CDR3 is TGCGCCAGCAGCAAAGGGACTAGCGGGGGGGCCGTCACAGATACGCAGTATTTT. Amino acid sequence: CASSKGTSGGAVTDTQYF.

V and J are TRBV5-6 and TRBJ2-5; D unclear. TRBJ2-7 matches the DNA end more closely, so the J call is doubtful. The CDR3 has 14 residues. The germline gives CDR1 SGHDT, CDR2 YYEEEE. CDR3 sequence (DNA): TGTGCCAGCAGCTTGGGAGGCTTCCTCTACGAGCAGTACTTC. Its translation is CASSLGGFLYEQYF.

The chain links TRBV18 to TRBJ1-2; 10 nucleotides match TRBD1. V was clipped by 5 bases and J by 8 bases; unmatched bases: 5. The length of the CDR3 is 13 residues. CDR1 KGHSH and CDR2 LQKENI come from the germline V gene. The CDR3 loop reads CASSTGTGVGYTF. Here the CDR3 DNA reads TGTGCCAGCTCAACCGGGACAGGGGTCGGCTACACCTTC.

The chain has TRBV21-1 and TRBJ2-7; no DNA check was done on the table's D call, TRBD1. TRBV21-1 is designated a pseudogene. CDR3 length: 15 residues. The CDR3 region is CASSTKTGEAYEQYF. The CDR3 DNA sequence: TGTGCCAGCAGCACCAAGACAGGGGAGGCCTACGAGCAGTACTTC.

This clone showed up just a few times. The chain employs TRBV2 and TRBJ1-4; no clear D gene. The CDR3 totals 11 residues. Trimming took 6 bases from V and 8 from J, leaving 7 bases between them. Germline CDR1 reads SNHLY; CDR2 reads FYNNEI. CDR3 in amino acids: CASRTEEKLFF. The CDR3 region has the DNA TGTGCCAGCAGGACCGAGGAAAAACTGTTTTTT. The whole variable domain, remainder taken from reference TRBV2 and TRBJ1-4, is EPEVTQTPSHQVTQMGQEVILRCVPISNHLYFYWYRQILGQKVEFLVSFYNNEISEKSEIFDDQFSVERPDGSNFTLKIRSTKLEDSAMYFCASRTEEKLFFGSGTQLSVL.

This chain joins TRBV7-2 and TRBJ1-5, with 8 bases identical to TRBD1. Germline CDR1 reads SGHTA; CDR2 reads FQGNSA. This CDR3 contains 15 residues. Unmatched junction bases numbered 5, after V lost 3 bases and J lost 4 bases. CDR3 sequence: CASSFATGVNQPQHF. The CDR3 nucleotides are TGTGCCAGCAGCTTCGCGACAGGGGTGAATCAGCCCCAGCATTTT.

CDR3 region: CASSFLSADSSNIQYF. In DNA form, the CDR3 reads TGTGCCAGCAGCTTTTTAAGCGCAGACAGTTCAAACATTCAGTACTTC. The chain recombines TRBV7-9 with TRBJ2-4; possibly TRBD1 for D (5 bases). The germline gives CDR1 SEHNR, CDR2 FQNEAQ (reference sequence). V was cut by 3 bases and J by 6 bases, with 18 bases left in between. This CDR3 is built from 16 residues.

The chain couples TRBV7-8 to TRBJ2-7; D call uncertain. Germline CDR1 SGHVS, CDR2 FQNEAQ. V was clipped by 3 bases and J by 7 bases, with 7 bases between them. CDR3 length: 11 residues. CDR3 sequence (DNA): TGTGCCAGCAGCTTCAAGAGGGAGCAGTACTTC. The encoded protein is CASSFKREQYF.

The chain joins TRBV13 to TRBJ2-7, with a possible D match to TRBD2 (5 bases). CDR1 is PRHDT, CDR2 FYEKMQ, per germline (reference sequence). The CDR3 contains 15 residues. V was clipped by 4 bases and J by 0 bases, with 13 bases between them. The CDR3 DNA follows: TGTGCCAGCAGCTCTCGAAGGACTCACTCCTACGAGCAGTACTTC. Amino acids: CASSSRRTHSYEQYF. The full variable domain, completed using reference TRBV13 and TRBJ2-7, is AAGVIQSPRHLIKEKRETATLKCYPIPRHDTVYWYQQGPGQDPQFLISFYEKMQSDKGSIPDRFSAQQFSDYHSELNMSSLELGDSALYFCASSSRRTHSYEQYFGPGTRLTVT.

The rearrangement links TRBV11-2 to TRBJ2-1; D is undetermined. This CDR3 has 14 amino acids. V lost 1 base, J lost 2 bases, and 6 bases lay in between. Per the germline V gene, CDR1 is SGHAT and CDR2 is FQNNGV. CDR3: CASSLVATYNEQFF. The CDR3 DNA follows: TGTGCCAGCAGCTTAGTGGCCACCTACAATGAGCAGTTCTTC.

CDR3 loop: CASSPRLAGGSYNEQFF. In nucleotides, the CDR3 is TGCGCCAGCAGCCCGAGACTAGCGGGGGGGAGTTACAATGAGCAGTTCTTC. The V call is TRBV4-3, the J call TRBJ2-1; 14 bases map to TRBD2. This CDR3 contains 17 residues. V gave up 4 bases and J gave up 4 bases; unmatched junction bases: 6. Germline CDR1 LGHNA, CDR2 YSLEER.

In its sample, this clone was seen a few times. The chain links TRBV6-7 to TRBJ2-2; D not resolved. TRBV6-7 is classed as an ORF, of uncertain function. CDR3 size: 13 residues. Trimming removed 5 bases at V and 3 bases at J, with 7 bases between. The CDR3 reads CASSDQDTGELFF. The CDR3 region has the DNA TGTGCCAGCAGTGACCAGGACACCGGGGAGCTGTTTTTT.